This TCR beta chain originates from a study of blood T cell repertoires in COVID-19. At the level of the study: The study drew acute and convalescent COVID-19 samples from the United States, Italy and Spain. In each case, the material was cDNA or gDNA derived from T cells, B-cell-depleted T cells, or PBMCs.

Source study methods: From reference gene primer amplification, estimates of nucleated cell counts were derived. Data came from immunoSEQ multiplex PCR; TCRdb stores just in-frame clones and leaves some out. V and J calls and clone size follow that table, whereas D and trimming were derived from the DNA. The sample yields some 300,000 clones, around four fifths seen once. The CDR3 runs to 13 residues. V dropped 11 bases and J dropped 0 bases, with 13 bases sitting between them. Germline values: CDR1 MGHRA, CDR2 YSYEKL. The specimen sequenced was peripheral blood. This chain connects TRBV4-1 to TRBJ1-1; D possibly corresponds to TRBD1 (5 bases). This TCR derives from a woman aged 45-65 years with active or convalescent COVID-19. The CDR3 here is CAGGDRLNTEAFF. In DNA form, the CDR3 reads TGCGCCGGAGGGGACCGCCTGAACACTGAAGCTTTCTTT.